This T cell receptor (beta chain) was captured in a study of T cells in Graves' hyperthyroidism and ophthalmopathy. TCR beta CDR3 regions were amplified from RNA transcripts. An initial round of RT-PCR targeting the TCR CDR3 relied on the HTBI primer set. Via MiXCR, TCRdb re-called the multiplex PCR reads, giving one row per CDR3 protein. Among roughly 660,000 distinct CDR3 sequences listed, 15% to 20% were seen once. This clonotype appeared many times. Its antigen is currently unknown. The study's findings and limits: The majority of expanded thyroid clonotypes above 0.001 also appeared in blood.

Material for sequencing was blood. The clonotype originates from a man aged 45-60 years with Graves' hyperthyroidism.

For the CDR3, the DNA is TGTGCCAGCAGTGGATGGAGGGTGGGGGAAAAACTGTTTTTT. Translated, it gives CASSGWRVGEKLFF. V usage is TRBV2 and J usage is TRBJ1-4, with unresolved D. Germline V gives CDR1 SNHLY, CDR2 FYNNEI. Trimming stripped 4 bases from V and 8 bases from J, with 14 bases between. There are 14 residues in the CDR3.